Each of the 10 T cell receptor beta chains below was sequenced from the same sample in a study of cytomegalovirus exposure and HLA in healthy donors. The table came from immunoSEQ multiplex PCR; TCRdb's copy has only in-frame clones and leaves some out. The sample includes 100,000 or so clones, around 85% of them seen just once. Sequenced sample: PBMCs. All receptors come from a young man in good health and CMV-seropositive.

The rearrangement links TRBV6-4 to TRBJ2-3; D unclear. Trimming took off 3 bases at V and 1 base at J, with 14 bases between the two ends. Germline V gene data show CDR1 as MRHNA and CDR2 as SNTAGT. The CDR3 runs 16 residues. CDR3 in DNA: TGTGCCAGCAGTGAAGTGGCAGGCTGGGGCACAGATACGCAGTATTTT. It is translated as CASSEVAGWGTDTQYF.

In DNA, the CDR3 is TGTGCCAGCAGTTACGATCTCTCCTTCGCGACTAGCGCACAAGAGACCCAGTACTTC. Translating gives CASSYDLSFATSAQETQYF. The rearrangement joins TRBV28 to TRBJ2-5, with 8 bases aligning to TRBD2. The germline V gene encodes CDR1 MDHEN and CDR2 SYDVKM. This CDR3 is 19 amino acids long. The junction had 18 bases not matched to a gene; V was cut back by 4 bases and J by 2 bases.

The rearrangement links TRBV28 to TRBJ2-1, with unresolved D. In germline, CDR1 is MDHEN, CDR2 SYDVKM. The CDR3 sequence is 11 residues long. Trimming removed 5 bases at V and 14 bases at J, with 13 bases between. The CDR3 region has the DNA TGTGCCAGCAGTCTCGGAGAGGTTGAGTTCTTC. Residues: CASSLGEVEFF.

The chain uses TRBV11-2 and TRBJ2-6, with a tentative D call TRBD1 (7 bases). The germline V gene encodes CDR1 SGHAT and CDR2 FQNNGV. Trimming left V 9 bases short and J 3 bases short, with 15 bases between. This CDR3 has 15 amino acids. The CDR3 protein is CASIPGGSGANVLTF. CDR3 DNA sequence: TGTGCCAGTATCCCAGGGGGGAGTGGGGCCAACGTCCTGACTTTC.

The V call is TRBV5-6, the J call TRBJ2-7, with 9 bases identical to TRBD1. From germline, CDR1 is SGHDT and CDR2 YYEEEE. With 3 bases clipped from V and 4 bases from J, the junction kept 5 bases outside the gene matches. CDR3 length: 14 amino acids. CDR3: CASSSGTGLYEQYV. In DNA, the CDR3 is TGTGCCAGCAGCTCCGGGACAGGGTTGTACGAGCAGTACGTC.

The sample holds a few counts of this clone. This sequence joins TRBV25-1 and TRBJ1-2; D gene unclear. CDR3 length equals 14 residues. V lost 1 base, J lost 4 bases, and 10 bases lay in between. In germline, CDR1 is MGHDK, CDR2 SYGVNS. The chain's CDR3 is CASSELASSYGYTF. As DNA, the CDR3 is TGTGCCAGCAGTGAATTGGCCAGTTCCTATGGCTACACCTTC.

Only a few counts were recorded for this clone. This chain links TRBV5-6 with TRBJ2-2; 8 bases match TRBD1. Germline CDR1 is SGHDT and CDR2 is YYEEEE. V shed 4 bases, J shed 1 base, and the junction held 9 bases outside the gene matches. The CDR3 consists of 17 residues. As DNA, the CDR3 is TGTGCCAGCAGCGTCGATCAGGGGGCTAAGAACACCGGGGAGCTGTTTTTT. Encoded protein: CASSVDQGAKNTGELFF.

This sequence joins TRBV2 and TRBJ1-4; 7 positions agree with TRBD1. The length of the CDR3 is 14 residues. Unmatched junction bases numbered 4, after V lost 6 bases and J lost 3 bases. CDR1 SNHLY and CDR2 FYNNEI come from the germline V gene. The CDR3: CASRAGTANEKLFF. CDR3 coding DNA: TGTGCCAGCAGAGCCGGGACAGCTAATGAAAAACTGTTTTTT.

The chain is built from TRBV28 and TRBJ2-6; 7 nucleotides align to TRBD2. CDR1 is MDHEN, CDR2 SYDVKM, per germline. V lost 5 bases, J lost 1 base, and 11 bases stayed unmatched. The CDR3 loop spans 18 amino acids. The CDR3 loop reads CASSPIPGRGSGANVLTF. As DNA, the CDR3 is TGTGCCAGCAGTCCCATCCCGGGGAGGGGTTCTGGGGCCAACGTCCTGACTTTC.

The chain couples TRBV30 to TRBJ2-5, with 15 bases matching TRBD2. V dropped 2 bases and J dropped 4; count of bases not matched to a gene: 2. The CDR3 has 15 amino acids. Germline loops: CDR1 GTSNPN, CDR2 SVGIG (reference sequence). CDR3 sequence (DNA): TGTGCCTGGAGTCGGACTAGCGGGAGGGGAGAGACCCAGTACTTC. Its protein is CAWSRTSGRGETQYF.